The rows below give T cell receptor beta chains drawn from one sample of a study of OX40 agonist ivuxolimab in advanced cancers. Repertoires were generated with immunoSEQ multiplex PCR, while TCRdb's copy carries only in-frame clones and drops some. The sample records around 84,000 clones, approximately 90% being singletons. This specimen was CD4+ or CD8+ T cells sorted from blood, taken in a trial of the OX40 agonist ivuxolimab. The receptors come from an adult with an advanced solid tumor such as melanoma, head and neck, liver or kidney cancer. CDR3s include the opening cysteine and the closing phenylalanine or tryptophan. Fields, in order: J gene, D gene, V gene, clone size, CDR3 DNA, CDR3 protein. D genes are given only for firm matches. The size of a clone is reported for some rows only, either as once, few or many, or as a class for expanded clones.

j_gene: TRBJ1-1; d_gene: .; v_gene: TRBV30; abundance: .; CDR3nt: TGTGCCTGGAGTGACAGTGGTATTGAAGCTTTCTTT; CDR3aa: CAWSDSGIEAFF
j_gene: TRBJ2-5; d_gene: TRBD1; v_gene: TRBV12-5; abundance: .; CDR3nt: TGTGCTAGTGGCCCGGGGACAGAAGAGACCCAGTACTTC; CDR3aa: CASGPGTEETQYF
j_gene: TRBJ2-7; d_gene: .; v_gene: TRBV5-4; abundance: .; CDR3nt: TGTGCCAGCAGCTCCAGCGCGCTAGCGAGCTCCTACGAGCAGTACTTC; CDR3aa: CASSSSALASSYEQYF
j_gene: TRBJ2-3; d_gene: TRBD1; v_gene: TRBV19; abundance: .; CDR3nt: TGTGCCAGTAGTATAGGACAGGGTCTCACAGATACGCAGTATTTT; CDR3aa: CASSIGQGLTDTQYF
j_gene: TRBJ2-2; d_gene: TRBD1; v_gene: TRBV9; abundance: .; CDR3nt: TGTGCCAGCAGCCGGAAAACTGGTGGGACAGGGGCCGGGGAGCTGTTTTTT; CDR3aa: CASSRKTGGTGAGELFF
j_gene: TRBJ1-2; d_gene: .; v_gene: TRBV19; abundance: .; CDR3nt: TGTGCCAGTAGTATAGAACGGACCTATGGCTACACCTTC; CDR3aa: CASSIERTYGYTF
j_gene: TRBJ2-2; d_gene: TRBD2; v_gene: TRBV19; abundance: .; CDR3nt: TGTGCCAGTAGTAGATCAAGACTAGCGGGAGGTGACACCGGGGAGCTGTTTTTT; CDR3aa: CASSRSRLAGGDTGELFF
j_gene: TRBJ2-7; d_gene: TRBD2; v_gene: TRBV7-2; abundance: .; CDR3nt: TGTGCCAGCAGCACGTCCGGGACTAGCGGCATCACCTACGAGCAGTACTTC; CDR3aa: CASSTSGTSGITYEQYF
j_gene: TRBJ1-1; d_gene: .; v_gene: TRBV18; abundance: .; CDR3nt: TGTGCCAGCTCACCAGGCAGGGTAAGGGACACTGAAGCTTTCTTT; CDR3aa: CASSPGRVRDTEAFF
j_gene: TRBJ2-3; d_gene: TRBD2; v_gene: TRBV2; abundance: .; CDR3nt: TGTGCCAGCAGTGCGATCCGGACTAGCGGAACAGATACGCAGTATTTT; CDR3aa: CASSAIRTSGTDTQYF
j_gene: TRBJ2-2; d_gene: TRBD1; v_gene: TRBV6-5; abundance: .; CDR3nt: TGTGCCAGCAGTACAGGGGGCCGCTACACCGGGGAGCTGTTTTTT; CDR3aa: CASSTGGRYTGELFF
j_gene: TRBJ1-2; d_gene: .; v_gene: TRBV28; abundance: .; CDR3nt: TGTGCCAGCAGTTCTGACAGTTTCTATGGCTACACCTTC; CDR3aa: CASSSDSFYGYTF
j_gene: TRBJ2-3; d_gene: TRBD2; v_gene: TRBV19; abundance: .; CDR3nt: TGTGCCAGTAGTACGCCGCGGGGGACTAGCGGGAGTGGCACAGATACGCAGTATTTT; CDR3aa: CASSTPRGTSGSGTDTQYF
j_gene: TRBJ2-7; d_gene: .; v_gene: TRBV29-1; abundance: .; CDR3nt: TGCAGCGTTGCCGGGTACTACGAGCAGTACTTC; CDR3aa: CSVAGYYEQYF
j_gene: TRBJ2-1; d_gene: TRBD2; v_gene: TRBV9; abundance: once; CDR3nt: TGTGCCAGCAGCCACCGACTAGCGGGGATCATAAGCGAGCAGTTCTTC; CDR3aa: CASSHRLAGIISEQFF
j_gene: TRBJ2-7; d_gene: .; v_gene: TRBV7-2; abundance: .; CDR3nt: TGTGCCAGCAGAGCGGGTCTAGCCCCCTACGAGCAGTACTTC; CDR3aa: CASRAGLAPYEQYF
j_gene: TRBJ1-2; d_gene: .; v_gene: TRBV13; abundance: .; CDR3nt: TGTGCCAGCATGGCGCGAAAGACTAACTATGGCTACACCTTC; CDR3aa: CASMARKTNYGYTF
j_gene: TRBJ2-3; d_gene: .; v_gene: TRBV7-7; abundance: .; CDR3nt: TGTGCTAGCAGCTTAGACGGTAATTTTGGCACAGATACGCAGTATTTT; CDR3aa: CASSLDGNFGTDTQYF
j_gene: TRBJ1-1; d_gene: .; v_gene: TRBV28; abundance: .; CDR3nt: TGTGCCAGCAGTCCCTACAGAGATGAAGCTTTCTTT; CDR3aa: CASSPYRDEAFF
j_gene: TRBJ2-2; d_gene: .; v_gene: TRBV12-1; abundance: .; CDR3nt: TGTGCCAGCAGCCCCCGGGACACCGACACCGGGGAGCTGTTTTTT; CDR3aa: CASSPRDTDTGELFF
j_gene: TRBJ2-5; d_gene: .; v_gene: TRBV11-3; abundance: .; CDR3nt: TGTGCCAGCAGCCTAGGGAGGGAGACCCAGTACTTC; CDR3aa: CASSLGRETQYF
j_gene: TRBJ1-1; d_gene: .; v_gene: TRBV5-1; abundance: .; CDR3nt: TGCGCCAGCAGCCCGGACAGTTCGAAAGATGGTGAAGCTTTCTTT; CDR3aa: CASSPDSSKDGEAFF
j_gene: TRBJ1-2; d_gene: .; v_gene: TRBV19; abundance: .; CDR3nt: TGTGCCAGTAGTAGACGGGCTGGCCCCTGGGGCTACACCTTC; CDR3aa: CASSRRAGPWGYTF
j_gene: TRBJ1-4; d_gene: .; v_gene: TRBV2; abundance: .; CDR3nt: TGTGCCTCCTCCCGGGGAGGAGTATGGGAAAAACTGTTTTTT; CDR3aa: CASSRGGVWEKLFF
j_gene: TRBJ2-3; d_gene: .; v_gene: TRBV11-3; abundance: .; CDR3nt: TGTGCCAGCAGCTTCGAACTAGACACAGATACGCAGTATTTT; CDR3aa: CASSFELDTDTQYF
j_gene: TRBJ2-3; d_gene: .; v_gene: TRBV7-6; abundance: .; CDR3nt: TGTGCCAGCAGCTCCTCTTTACGCAGCACCACAGATACGCAGTATTTT; CDR3aa: CASSSSLRSTTDTQYF
j_gene: TRBJ1-2; d_gene: .; v_gene: TRBV7-2; abundance: .; CDR3nt: TGTGCCAGCAGCTTACCAGGGTTAGGCTATGGCTACACCTTC; CDR3aa: CASSLPGLGYGYTF
j_gene: TRBJ2-2; d_gene: .; v_gene: TRBV9; abundance: .; CDR3nt: TGTGCCAGCAGGGTGGGACACAATACCGGCACCGGGGAGCTGTTTTTT; CDR3aa: CASRVGHNTGTGELFF
j_gene: TRBJ2-7; d_gene: TRBD1; v_gene: TRBV18; abundance: .; CDR3nt: TGTGCCAGCTCACCGGGACAGGGGGCCTACGAGCAGTACTTC; CDR3aa: CASSPGQGAYEQYF
j_gene: TRBJ2-5; d_gene: TRBD1; v_gene: TRBV9; abundance: .; CDR3nt: TGTGCCAGCAGCGGCACCCGGGACAGAGAGACCCAGTACTTC; CDR3aa: CASSGTRDRETQYF
j_gene: TRBJ1-2; d_gene: .; v_gene: TRBV12-5; abundance: .; CDR3nt: TGTGCTAGTGGTTTGGTTAACACCTATGGCTACACCTTC; CDR3aa: CASGLVNTYGYTF
j_gene: TRBJ2-5; d_gene: .; v_gene: TRBV4-2; abundance: .; CDR3nt: TGTGCCAGCAGCCAAGGAGGGGATAACCAAGAGACCCAGTACTTC; CDR3aa: CASSQGGDNQETQYF
j_gene: TRBJ2-1; d_gene: TRBD2; v_gene: TRBV28; abundance: .; CDR3nt: TGTGCCAGCAAATTTCCCCAGCGGGAGCTTTCTTGGTGGGACAATGAGCAGTTCTTC; CDR3aa: CASKFPQRELSWWDNEQFF
j_gene: TRBJ1-1; d_gene: .; v_gene: TRBV7-2; abundance: .; CDR3nt: TGTGCCAGCAGCTCAGGGCCAAACACTGAAGCTTTCTTT; CDR3aa: CASSSGPNTEAFF
j_gene: TRBJ1-1; d_gene: .; v_gene: TRBV19; abundance: few; CDR3nt: TGTGCCAGTAGCCTTCGGGTTTCGGACACTGAAGCTTTCTTT; CDR3aa: CASSLRVSDTEAFF
j_gene: TRBJ2-3; d_gene: TRBD2; v_gene: TRBV5-3; abundance: .; CDR3nt: TGTGCCAGAAGCTTGCTACTAGCGGGAGGTGGAGATACGCAGTATTTT; CDR3aa: CARSLLLAGGGDTQYF
j_gene: TRBJ1-1; d_gene: .; v_gene: TRBV5-1; abundance: .; CDR3nt: TGCGCCAGCAGCTCCGGAGAGGACAGGAACACTGAAGCTTTCTTT; CDR3aa: CASSSGEDRNTEAFF
j_gene: TRBJ2-5; d_gene: .; v_gene: TRBV21-1; abundance: .; CDR3nt: TGTGCCAGCAGCACCCTGAGGGTGGGGGGGGAGACCCAGTACTTC; CDR3aa: CASSTLRVGGETQYF
j_gene: TRBJ1-4; d_gene: .; v_gene: TRBV11-2; abundance: .; CDR3nt: TGTGCCAGCAGCCCTTCCGGAACTAATGAAAAACTGTTTTTT; CDR3aa: CASSPSGTNEKLFF
j_gene: TRBJ2-1; d_gene: .; v_gene: TRBV30; abundance: medium-sized; CDR3nt: TGTGCCTGGAGTGTACTATGGGATGAGCAGTTCTTC; CDR3aa: CAWSVLWDEQFF
j_gene: TRBJ2-2; d_gene: TRBD2; v_gene: TRBV5-1; abundance: .; CDR3nt: TGCGCCAGCAGCTCGAATACTAGACTAGCGGGAGGCCACACCGGGGAGCTGTTTTTT; CDR3aa: CASSSNTRLAGGHTGELFF
j_gene: TRBJ1-3; d_gene: TRBD1; v_gene: TRBV11-1; abundance: .; CDR3nt: TGTGCCAGCAGCCGGACAGGTTTCTCTGGAAACACCATATATTTT; CDR3aa: CASSRTGFSGNTIYF